This entry describes one T cell receptor (beta chain). Its antigen is currently unknown. The CDR3 runs to 17 residues. Germline lookup yields CDR1 LGHNA and CDR2 YNFKEQ. Germline trimming cut 0 bases from V and 3 bases from J; bases unmatched to any gene: 11. The entry originates in a study of blood T cells in healthy people across ages. Next came a second PCR, run for about 7 to 12 cycles, which used a sample-barcoded 5' primer along with a J-beta primer mix. TCRdb fed the 5' RACE reads into MiXCR, producing one record per CDR3 protein. The sample yields roughly 800,000 distinct CDR3 sequences, 20% to 30% seen once. Per sample, extraction of total RNA gave at least 5 micrograms in every case. Broader study findings: Any conclusive comparison of naive versus antigen-experienced cells was prevented by using unsorted PBMCs. Per million T cells, TCR beta diversity dropped roughly linearly as age increased.

A further study also used this sample, focusing on T cells of mothers and their children. That work adds: For the second PCR, the M1S primer put in sample barcodes and 2-4 random nucleotides.

This sequence originates from a boy aged 5-17 years in good health. V and J are TRBV4-2 and TRBJ2-7; the match to TRBD1 covers 7 bases. What was sequenced was blood. CDR3 in amino acids: CASSQEEAGTAHYEQYF. Here the CDR3 DNA reads TGTGCCAGCAGCCAAGAGGAGGCAGGGACAGCGCACTACGAGCAGTACTTC.